What follows is one TCR beta chain and its context. What it recognizes is unknown. The sample is drawn from a study of blood T cells in healthy people across ages. General study results and limits: Estimated diversity across one million T cells was deemed an underestimate.

Deletions cut 3 bases from V and 8 bases from J, with 16 bases between. Per the germline V gene, CDR1 is MNHEY and CDR2 is SMNVEV (reference sequence). The CDR3 contains 14 residues. Then a second PCR, running about 6 to 11 cycles, was carried out with a sample-barcoded 5' primer and a J-beta primer mix. One entry per CDR3 protein results from TCRdb running MiXCR on the 5' RACE reads. Of 1.5 million to 2 million distinct CDR3 sequences listed, about 30% are singletons. The chain joins TRBV27 to TRBJ1-2; perhaps TRBD1 as D (6 bases). This receptor was obtained from a woman in her 30s in good health. Material for sequencing was blood. CDR3 protein: CASSLDGGGLGYTF. In DNA, the CDR3 is TGTGCCAGCAGTTTGGACGGAGGGGGGTTGGGCTACACCTTC.